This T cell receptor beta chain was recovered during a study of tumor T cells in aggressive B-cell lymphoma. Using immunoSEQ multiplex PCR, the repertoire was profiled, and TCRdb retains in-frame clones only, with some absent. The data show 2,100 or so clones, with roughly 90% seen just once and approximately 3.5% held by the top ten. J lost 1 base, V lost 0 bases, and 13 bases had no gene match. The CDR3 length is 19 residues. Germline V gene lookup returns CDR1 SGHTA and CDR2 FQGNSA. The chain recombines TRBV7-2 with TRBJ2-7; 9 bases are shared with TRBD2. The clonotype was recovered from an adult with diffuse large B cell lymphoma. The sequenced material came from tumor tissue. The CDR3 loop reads CASSLATTSAGGLSYEQYF. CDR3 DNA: TGTGCCAGCAGCTTAGCTACGACTTCAGCGGGGGGCCTTTCCTACGAGCAGTACTTC.